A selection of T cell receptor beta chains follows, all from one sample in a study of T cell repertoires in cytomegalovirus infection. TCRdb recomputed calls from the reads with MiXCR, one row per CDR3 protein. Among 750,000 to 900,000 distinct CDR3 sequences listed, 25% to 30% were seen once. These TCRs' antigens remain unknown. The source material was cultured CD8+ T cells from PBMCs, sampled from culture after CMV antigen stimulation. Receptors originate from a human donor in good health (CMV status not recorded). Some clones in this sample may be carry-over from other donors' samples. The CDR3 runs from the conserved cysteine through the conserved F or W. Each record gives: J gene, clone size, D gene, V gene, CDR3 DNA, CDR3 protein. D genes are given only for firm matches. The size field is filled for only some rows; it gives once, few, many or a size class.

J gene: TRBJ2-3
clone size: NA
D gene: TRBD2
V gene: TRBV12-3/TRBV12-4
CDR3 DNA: TGTGCCAGCACCCTTTTAGCGGGGGGGGGCACAGATACGCAGTATTTT
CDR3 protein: CASTLLAGGGTDTQYF

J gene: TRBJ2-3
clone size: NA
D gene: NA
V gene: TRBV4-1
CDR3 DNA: TGCGCCAGCAGCCAAGCCGGGGAAGATACGCAGTATTTT
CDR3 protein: CASSQAGEDTQYF

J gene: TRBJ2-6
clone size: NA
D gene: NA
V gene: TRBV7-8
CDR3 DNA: TGTGCCAGCAGCTTAGGAGGACAGCTCTTCTCTGGGGCCAACGTCCTGACTTTC
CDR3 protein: CASSLGGQLFSGANVLTF

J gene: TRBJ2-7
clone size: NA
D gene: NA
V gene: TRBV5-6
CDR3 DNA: TGTGCCAGCAGCTTGAGCCGTGTGAGGTATTACGAGCAGTACTTC
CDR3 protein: CASSLSRVRYYEQYF

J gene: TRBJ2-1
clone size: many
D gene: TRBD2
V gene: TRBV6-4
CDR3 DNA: TGTGCCAGCAGTGACACTAGCGGGGGGTACAATGAGCAGTTCTTC
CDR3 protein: CASSDTSGGYNEQFF

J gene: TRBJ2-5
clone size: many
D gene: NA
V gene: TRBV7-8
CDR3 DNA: TGTGCCAGCAGCTTAGGTGTAAAGGGGCCTAGGGGAGAGACCCAGTACTTC
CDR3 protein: CASSLGVKGPRGETQYF

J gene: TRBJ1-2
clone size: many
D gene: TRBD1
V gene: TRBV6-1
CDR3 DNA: TGTGCCAGCAGTGAGGGACAGGGGCTTCTCTATGGCTACACCTTC
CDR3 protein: CASSEGQGLLYGYTF

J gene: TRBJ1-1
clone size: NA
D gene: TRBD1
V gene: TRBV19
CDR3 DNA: TGTGCCAGTAGTTCCCTACCAGGGGGTACGGACACTGAAGCTTTCTTT
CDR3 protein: CASSSLPGGTDTEAFF

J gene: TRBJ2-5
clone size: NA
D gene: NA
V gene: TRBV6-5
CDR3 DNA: TGTGCCAGCAGTTACGCCAGGCTTCAAGAGACCCAGTACTTC
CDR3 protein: CASSYARLQETQYF

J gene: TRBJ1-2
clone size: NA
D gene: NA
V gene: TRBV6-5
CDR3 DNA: TGTGCCAGCAGTGCCGACTTCGGGGGTGGCTACACCTTC
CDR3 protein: CASSADFGGGYTF

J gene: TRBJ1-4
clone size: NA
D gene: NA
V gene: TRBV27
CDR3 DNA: TGTGCCAGCAGTTTATCGCCAGGGGCCATTGAAAAACTGTTTTTT
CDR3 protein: CASSLSPGAIEKLFF

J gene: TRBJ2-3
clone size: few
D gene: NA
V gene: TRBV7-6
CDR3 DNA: TGTGCCAGCAGCTTGGGACACCAGACAGATACGCAGTATTTT
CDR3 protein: CASSLGHQTDTQYF

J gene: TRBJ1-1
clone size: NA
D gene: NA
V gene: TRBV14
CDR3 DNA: TGTGCCAGCAGCGGCGGGGGGAAAACTGAAGCTTTCTTT
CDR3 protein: CASSGGGKTEAFF

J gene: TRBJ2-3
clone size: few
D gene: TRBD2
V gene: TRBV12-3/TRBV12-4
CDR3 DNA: TGTGCCAGCAGTTCCGCGGGGGGGCCGGCAGATACGCAGTATTTT
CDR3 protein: CASSSAGGPADTQYF

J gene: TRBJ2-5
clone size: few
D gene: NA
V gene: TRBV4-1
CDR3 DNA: TGCGCCAGCAGCCAAGGGGAATTTCAAGAGACCCAGTACTTC
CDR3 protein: CASSQGEFQETQYF

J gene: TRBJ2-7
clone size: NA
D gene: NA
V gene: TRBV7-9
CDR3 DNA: TGTGCCAGCGGCCTCCTCCCAAGTCACTCCTACGAGCAGTACTTC
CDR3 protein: CASGLLPSHSYEQYF

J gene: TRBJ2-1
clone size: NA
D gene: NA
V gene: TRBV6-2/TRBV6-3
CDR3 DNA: TGTGCCAGCAGGACTAGGAATGAGCAGTTCTTC
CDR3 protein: CASRTRNEQFF

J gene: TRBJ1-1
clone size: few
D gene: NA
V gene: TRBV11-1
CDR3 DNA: TGTGCCAGCAGCTTAGAGTGGGCTCGGAACACTGAAGCTTTCTTT
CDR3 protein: CASSLEWARNTEAFF

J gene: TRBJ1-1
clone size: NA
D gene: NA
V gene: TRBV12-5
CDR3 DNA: TGTGCTAGTTCGCGGAGTGGAGGAGGGATCTTGTCTACTTTCTTT
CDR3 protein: CASSRSGGGILSTFF

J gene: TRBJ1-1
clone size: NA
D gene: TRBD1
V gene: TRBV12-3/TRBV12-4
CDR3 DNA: TGTGCCAGCGGGAAACGCCGGGACAGGGTGATGAACACTGAAGCTTTCTTT
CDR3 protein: CASGKRRDRVMNTEAFF

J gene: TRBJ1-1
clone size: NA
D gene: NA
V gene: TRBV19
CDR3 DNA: TGTGCCAGTAGTATGTTAGGCACTGAAGCTTTCTTT
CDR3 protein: CASSMLGTEAFF

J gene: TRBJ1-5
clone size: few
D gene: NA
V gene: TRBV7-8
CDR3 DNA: TGTGCCAGCAGCCCAGGTGGGGCCTCTCCCCAGCATTTT
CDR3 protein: CASSPGGASPQHF

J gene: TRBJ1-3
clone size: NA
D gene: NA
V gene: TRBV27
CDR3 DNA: TGTGCCAGCAGGAGGGGCAGTGGAAACACCATATATTTT
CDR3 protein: CASRRGSGNTIYF

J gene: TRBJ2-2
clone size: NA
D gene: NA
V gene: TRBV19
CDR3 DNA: TGTGCCAGTACCGACCCAGGGCGGTCGAACACCGGGGAGCTGTTTTTT
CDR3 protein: CASTDPGRSNTGELFF

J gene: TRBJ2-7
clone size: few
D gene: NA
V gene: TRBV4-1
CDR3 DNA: TGCGCCAGCAGCCAATCCCAGGGGGGATCTTCCTACGAGCAGTACTTC
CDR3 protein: CASSQSQGGSSYEQYF

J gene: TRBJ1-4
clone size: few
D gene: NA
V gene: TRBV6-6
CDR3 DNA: TGTGCCAGCAGTTACTCGGGAGGGCGCACCCCAACTAATGAAAAACTGTTTTTT
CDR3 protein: CASSYSGGRTPTNEKLFF

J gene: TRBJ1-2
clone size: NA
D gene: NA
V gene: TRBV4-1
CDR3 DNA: TGCGCCAGCAGCCAAGAAGGTGCGGGGGGAAATGGCTACACCTTC
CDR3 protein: CASSQEGAGGNGYTF

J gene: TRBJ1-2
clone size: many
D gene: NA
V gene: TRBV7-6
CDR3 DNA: TGTGCCAGCAGCTCCGGAGGGGATGGCTACACCTTC
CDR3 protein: CASSSGGDGYTF

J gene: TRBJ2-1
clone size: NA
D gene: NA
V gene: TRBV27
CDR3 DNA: TGTGCCAGCAGTAGAGAGGGAGGGGGGAATGAGCAGTTCTTC
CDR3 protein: CASSREGGGNEQFF

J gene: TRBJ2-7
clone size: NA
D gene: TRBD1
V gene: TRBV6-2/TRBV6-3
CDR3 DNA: TGTGCCAGCAGGACCCCCCGGGACAGGCCGTCCTACGAGCAGTACTTC
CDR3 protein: CASRTPRDRPSYEQYF

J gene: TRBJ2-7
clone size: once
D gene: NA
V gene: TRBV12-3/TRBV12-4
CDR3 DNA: TGTGCCAGCAGTAACGGGGTCTACGAGCAGTACTTC
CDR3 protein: CASSNGVYEQYF

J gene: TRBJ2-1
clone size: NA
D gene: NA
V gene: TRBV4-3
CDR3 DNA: TGCGCCAGCAGCCAAGACGGGGGTCTCGCCAATGAGCAGTTCTTC
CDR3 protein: CASSQDGGLANEQFF

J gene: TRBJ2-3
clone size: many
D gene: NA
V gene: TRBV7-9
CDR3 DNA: TGTGCCAGCAGCTCCCCAGAGGGACGCGTAGATACGCAGTATTTT
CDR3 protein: CASSSPEGRVDTQYF

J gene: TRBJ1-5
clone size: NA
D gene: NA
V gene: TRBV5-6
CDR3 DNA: TGTGCCAGCAGCTTTCGGACGGCCAATCAGCCCCAGCATTTT
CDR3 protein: CASSFRTANQPQHF

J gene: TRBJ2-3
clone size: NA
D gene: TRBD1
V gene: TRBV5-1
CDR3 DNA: TGCGCCAGCAGCTTGGGGGGACGACAGGGGGAGACGACTACAGATACGCAGTATTTT
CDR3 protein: CASSLGGRQGETTTDTQYF

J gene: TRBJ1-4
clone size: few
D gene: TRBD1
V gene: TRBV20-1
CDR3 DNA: TGCAGTGCTAGAGCAGGGGGCAGGGAAAAACTGTTTTTT
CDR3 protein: CSARAGGREKLFF

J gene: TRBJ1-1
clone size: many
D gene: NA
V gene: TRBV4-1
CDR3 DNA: TGCGCCAGCAGCCATAGGGTGAACACTGAAGCTTTCTTT
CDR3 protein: CASSHRVNTEAFF

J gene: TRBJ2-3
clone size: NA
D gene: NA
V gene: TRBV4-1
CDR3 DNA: TGCGCCAGCAGCCATCCAAGGGGGGTGGGGGGGCCAGTAGGCACAGATACGCAGTATTTT
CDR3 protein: CASSHPRGVGGPVGTDTQYF

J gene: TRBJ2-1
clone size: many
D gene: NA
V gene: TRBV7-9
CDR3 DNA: TGTGCCAGCAGCTCCCAAGGGGGGAGGGTCAATGAGCAGTTCTTC
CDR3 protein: CASSSQGGRVNEQFF

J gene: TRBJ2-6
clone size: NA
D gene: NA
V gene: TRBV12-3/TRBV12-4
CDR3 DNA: TGTGCCAGCAGCTTGAGGGGGATGTCTGGGGCCAACGTCCTGACTTTC
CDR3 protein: CASSLRGMSGANVLTF

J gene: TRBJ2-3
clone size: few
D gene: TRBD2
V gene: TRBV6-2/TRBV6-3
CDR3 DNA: TGTGCCAGCAGTTCGCTAGCGGGGGAAAGAGATACGCAGTATTTT
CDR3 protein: CASSSLAGERDTQYF

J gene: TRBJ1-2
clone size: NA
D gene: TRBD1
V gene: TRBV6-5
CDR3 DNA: TGTGCCAGCAGTTTCGACAGGGGAGCTAACTATGGCTACACCTTC
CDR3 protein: CASSFDRGANYGYTF

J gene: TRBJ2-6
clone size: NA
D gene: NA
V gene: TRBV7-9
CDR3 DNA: TGTGCCAGCAGCAAGAAGGGACAGGCGGGGGTTCGAGGCTCTGGGGCCAACGTCCTGACTTTC
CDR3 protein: CASSKKGQAGVRGSGANVLTF

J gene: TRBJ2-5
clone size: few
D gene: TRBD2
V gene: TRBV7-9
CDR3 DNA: TGTGCCAGCAGCCCCCCCAATGAGCGGGGGCCACAAGAGACCCAGTACTTC
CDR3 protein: CASSPPNERGPQETQYF

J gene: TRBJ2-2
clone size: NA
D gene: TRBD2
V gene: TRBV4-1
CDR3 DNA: TGCGCCAGCAGCCAGAGGACTAGCGGGGGGGCTTCCACCGGGGAGCTGTTTTTT
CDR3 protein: CASSQRTSGGASTGELFF

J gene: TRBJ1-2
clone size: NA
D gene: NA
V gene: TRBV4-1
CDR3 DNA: TGCGCCAGCAGCCAAGAATGGGGCTTCTATGGCTACACCTTC
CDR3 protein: CASSQEWGFYGYTF

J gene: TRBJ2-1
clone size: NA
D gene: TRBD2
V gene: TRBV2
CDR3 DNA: TGTGCCAGCAGTGAAATCGGGAGGGGGGATGAGCAGTTCTTC
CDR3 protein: CASSEIGRGDEQFF

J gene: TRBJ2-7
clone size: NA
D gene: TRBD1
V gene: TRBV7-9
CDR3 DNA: TGTGCCAGCAGCTTAGCTGCGGCCCGGACAGGGGGCTCCGAGCAGTACTTC
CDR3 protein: CASSLAAARTGGSEQYF